This entry is about one T cell receptor (beta chain). The sample holds a few counts of this clonotype. Its recognized antigen is unknown. Per-base qualities were not stored, and no clone one base away is much larger. The germline V gene specifies SGDLS as CDR1 and YYNGEE as CDR2. The CDR3 contains 15 residues, cysteine and phenylalanine counted. The read is trimmed to its CDR3 DNA, 45 bases read in frame from base 1. Trimming leaves V shorter by 0 bases and J shorter by 6 bases, with the junction holding 2 bases beyond the gene matches. The library was produced with PCR. Sequenced using an Illumina HiSeq 2500. TCR libraries were prepared with molecular barcoding, using unique molecular identifiers to normalize TCRbeta repertoire quantification. The public reads were quality trimmed at Q25 with fastp and then assembled into clones with MiXCR by TCRdb, keeping productive beta chains. When rows share a CDR3 protein, they turn into one entry using the most common DNA and genes. Recorded for this sample are 440,000 or so distinct CDR3 sequences; about a tenth of them occurred a single time. The ten largest clones add up to approximately 5% of the sample.

The sample is drawn from a study of T-cell reconstitution after alpha-beta-depleted transplantation in children (dated by TCRdb to between 2015 and 2016). Looking at the study overall: Using TCR repertoire profiling, the study quantitatively followed how T-cell immune reconstitution unfolded in children after TCRalphabeta/CD19-depleted allogeneic hematopoietic cell transplantation.

The sample here was PBMCs from the stem cell graft donor, taken from the stem cell graft. Recombination joined TRBV9 with TRBJ2-2; TRBD2 agrees with 10 junctional bases. This receptor was obtained from a human donor who donated a stem cell graft to a child with acute myeloid leukemia. DNA sequence: TGTGCCAGCAGCGTAGCACTAGCGGGACCCGGGGAGCTGTTTTTT. It encodes CASSVALAGPGELFF.